This TCR beta chain was recorded in a study of T cell changes during pregnancy in multiple sclerosis. CDR1 SGHTA and CDR2 FQGTGA come from the germline V gene. The CDR3 loop spans 14 amino acids. Trimming stripped 0 bases from V and 3 bases from J, with 8 bases between. The protocol was immunoSEQ multiplex PCR, while the TCRdb copy is restricted to in-frame clones and leaves out a portion. The sample lists some 45,000 clones, roughly nine tenths occurring once. With respect to this clone: This sample also contains other DNA sequences that code for the same CDR3.

This specimen was CD4+ T cells from peripheral blood mononuclear cells, taken after pregnancy. The chain links TRBV7-3 to TRBJ1-1; maybe TRBD1 (5 bases). This TCR was sampled from a female donor with multiple sclerosis, enrolled in a pregnancy study. The CDR3 coding sequence is TGTGCCAGCAGCTTAACGGGGGGTGACACTGAAGCTTTCTTT. Its protein product is CASSLTGGDTEAFF.